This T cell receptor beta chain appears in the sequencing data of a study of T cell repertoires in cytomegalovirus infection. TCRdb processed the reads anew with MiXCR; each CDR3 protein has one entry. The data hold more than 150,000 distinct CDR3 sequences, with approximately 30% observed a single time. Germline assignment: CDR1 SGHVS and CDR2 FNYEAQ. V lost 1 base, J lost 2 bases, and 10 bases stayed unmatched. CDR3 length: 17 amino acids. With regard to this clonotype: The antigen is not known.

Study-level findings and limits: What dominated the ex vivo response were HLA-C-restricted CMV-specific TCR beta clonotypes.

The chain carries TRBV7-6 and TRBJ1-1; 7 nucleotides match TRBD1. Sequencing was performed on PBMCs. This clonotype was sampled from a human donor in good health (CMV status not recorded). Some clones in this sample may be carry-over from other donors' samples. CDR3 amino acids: CASSLGTRTGDNTEAFF. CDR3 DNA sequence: TGTGCCAGCAGCTTAGGGACCCGGACAGGCGACAACACTGAAGCTTTCTTT.